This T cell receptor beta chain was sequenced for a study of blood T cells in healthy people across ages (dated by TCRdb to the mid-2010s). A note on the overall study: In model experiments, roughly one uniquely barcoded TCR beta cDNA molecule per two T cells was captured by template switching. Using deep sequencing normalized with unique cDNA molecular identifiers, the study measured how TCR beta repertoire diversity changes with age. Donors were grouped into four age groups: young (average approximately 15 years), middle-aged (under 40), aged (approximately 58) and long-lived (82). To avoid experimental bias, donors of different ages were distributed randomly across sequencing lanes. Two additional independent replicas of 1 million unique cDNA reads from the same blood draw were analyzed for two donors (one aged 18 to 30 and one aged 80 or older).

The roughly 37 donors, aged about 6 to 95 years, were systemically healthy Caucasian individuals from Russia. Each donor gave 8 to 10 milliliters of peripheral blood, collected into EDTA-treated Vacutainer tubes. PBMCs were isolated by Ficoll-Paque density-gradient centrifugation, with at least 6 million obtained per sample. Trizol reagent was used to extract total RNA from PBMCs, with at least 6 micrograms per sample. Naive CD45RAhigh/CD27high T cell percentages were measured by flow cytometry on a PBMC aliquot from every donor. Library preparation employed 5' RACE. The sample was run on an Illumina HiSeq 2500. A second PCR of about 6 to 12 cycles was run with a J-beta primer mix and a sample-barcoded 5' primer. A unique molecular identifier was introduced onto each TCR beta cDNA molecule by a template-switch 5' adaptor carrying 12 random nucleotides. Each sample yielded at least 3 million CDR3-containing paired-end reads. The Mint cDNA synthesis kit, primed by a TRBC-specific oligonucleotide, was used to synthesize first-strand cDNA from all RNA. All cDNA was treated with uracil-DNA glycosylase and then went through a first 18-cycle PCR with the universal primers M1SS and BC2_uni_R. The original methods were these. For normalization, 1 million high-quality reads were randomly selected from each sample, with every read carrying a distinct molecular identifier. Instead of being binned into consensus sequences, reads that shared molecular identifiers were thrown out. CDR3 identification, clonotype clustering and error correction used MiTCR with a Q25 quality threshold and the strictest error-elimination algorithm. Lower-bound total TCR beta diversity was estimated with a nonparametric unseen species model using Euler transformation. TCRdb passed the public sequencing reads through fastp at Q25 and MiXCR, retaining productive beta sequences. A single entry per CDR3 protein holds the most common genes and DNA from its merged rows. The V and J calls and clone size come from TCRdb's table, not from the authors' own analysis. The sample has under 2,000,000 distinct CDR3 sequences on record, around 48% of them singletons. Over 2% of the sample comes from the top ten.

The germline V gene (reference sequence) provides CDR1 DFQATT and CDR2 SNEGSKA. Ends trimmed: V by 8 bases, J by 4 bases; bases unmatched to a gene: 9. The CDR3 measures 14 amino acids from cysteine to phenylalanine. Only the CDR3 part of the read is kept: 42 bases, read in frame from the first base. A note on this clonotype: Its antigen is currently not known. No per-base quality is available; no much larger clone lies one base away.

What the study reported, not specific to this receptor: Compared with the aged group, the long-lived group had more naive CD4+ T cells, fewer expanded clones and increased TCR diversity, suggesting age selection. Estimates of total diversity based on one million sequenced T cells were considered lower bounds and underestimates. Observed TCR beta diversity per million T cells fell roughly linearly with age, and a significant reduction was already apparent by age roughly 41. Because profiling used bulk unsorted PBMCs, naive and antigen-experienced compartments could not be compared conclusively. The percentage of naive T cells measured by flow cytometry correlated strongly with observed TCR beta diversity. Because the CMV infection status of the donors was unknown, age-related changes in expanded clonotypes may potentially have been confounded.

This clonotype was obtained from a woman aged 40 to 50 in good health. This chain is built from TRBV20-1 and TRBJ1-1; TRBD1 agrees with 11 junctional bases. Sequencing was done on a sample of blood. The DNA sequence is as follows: TGCAGTCCCGGACAGGGGGCGGTGAGCACTGAAGCTTTCTTT. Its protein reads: CSPGQGAVSTEAFF.